The following is a T cell receptor (beta chain) sequence with its context. Losses at the gene ends were 9 bases for V and 7 bases for J; bases not matched to a gene: 13. From germline, CDR1 is SGHNT and CDR2 YYREEE (reference sequence). The length of the CDR3 is 14 residues. This record belongs to a study of blood T cell repertoires in COVID-19. Across the whole study: Samples taken during acute and convalescent COVID-19 were collected in the United States, Italy and Spain. T cells, B-cell-depleted T cells, or PBMCs supplied cDNA or gDNA.

As processed by the authors: Reference gene primer amplification yielded estimated nucleated cell counts. The table came from immunoSEQ multiplex PCR; TCRdb's copy has only in-frame clones and leaves some out. V and J calls and clone size are copied from that table; D and trimming were computed from the DNA. The table lists about 100,000 clones, 86% of them singletons. The chain combines TRBV5-4 with TRBJ2-1, with 7 bases fitting TRBD2. This receptor was obtained from a man older than 75 with active or convalescent COVID-19. Input material: peripheral blood. The CDR3 DNA reads TGTGCCACCGGAGGGTTGGGAGGGCTTAATGAGCAGTTCTTC. Translating it yields CATGGLGGLNEQFF. The variable domain in full, completed from reference TRBV5-4 and TRBJ2-1, reads ETGVTQSPTHLIKTRGQQVTLRCSSQSGHNTVSWYQQALGQGPQFIFQYYREEENGRGNFPPRFSGLQFPNYSSELNVNALELDDSALYLCATGGLGGLNEQFFGPGTRLTVL.